The present T cell receptor beta chain was sequenced within a study of blood T cell repertoires in COVID-19. TCRdb's table, derived via immunoSEQ multiplex PCR, lists solely in-frame clones and lacks some. The data hold 80,000 to 100,000 clones, with around 87% observed a single time. CDR3 size: 11 residues. Per the germline V gene, CDR1 is MDHEN and CDR2 is SYDVKM. With regard to this clone: A junction boundary mismatches the germline segment, possibly from a read error.

This sequence originates from a human donor in a cohort sampled during active COVID-19. This chain uses TRBV28 with TRBJ1-2, with D unresolved. Specimen: peripheral blood. The CDR3, as DNA: TGTGCCACCAGTTTCGGAGCAGGCTACACCTTC. Protein product: CATSFGAGYTF.